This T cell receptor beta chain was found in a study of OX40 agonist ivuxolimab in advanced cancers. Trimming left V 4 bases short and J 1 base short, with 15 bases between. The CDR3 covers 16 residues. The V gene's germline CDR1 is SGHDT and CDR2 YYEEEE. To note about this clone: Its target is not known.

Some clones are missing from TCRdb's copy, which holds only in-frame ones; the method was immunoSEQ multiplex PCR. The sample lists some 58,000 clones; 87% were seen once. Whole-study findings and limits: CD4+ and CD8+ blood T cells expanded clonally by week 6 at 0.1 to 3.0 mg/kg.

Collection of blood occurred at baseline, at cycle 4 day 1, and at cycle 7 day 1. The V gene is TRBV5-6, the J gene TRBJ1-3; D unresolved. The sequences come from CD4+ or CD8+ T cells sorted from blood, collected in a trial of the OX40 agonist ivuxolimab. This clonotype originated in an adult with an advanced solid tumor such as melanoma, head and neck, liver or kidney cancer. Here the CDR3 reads CASSHVPGRSGNTIYF. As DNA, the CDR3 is TGTGCCAGCAGCCATGTACCTGGCCGGTCTGGAAACACCATATATTTT.